Below are 4 T cell receptor beta chains sequenced from a single sample in a study of CD8+ T cells in alopecia areata. RNA extraction and reverse transcription yielded cDNA as sequencing template. TCRdb's copy holds only in-frame clones and misses some; the assay was immunoSEQ multiplex PCR. This sample yields 190,000 or so clones, of which roughly three fifths are seen a single time; approximately 3.3% belongs to the top ten. Treatment specified: oral pan-JAK inhibitor, 5-10 mg twice daily. Sequenced material: CD4+ T cells sorted from blood, taken at week 4, from a patient treated with tofacitinib. The receptors were gathered from a human donor with alopecia areata.

V is TRBV5-1 and J is TRBJ1-5; no firm D call. From germline, CDR1 is SGHRS and CDR2 YFSETQ. The V end was cut by 4 bases, the J end by 1 base, with 12 bases between. CDR3 length: 15 amino acids. The CDR3 is CASSPDGVSNQPQHF. In DNA form, the CDR3 reads TGCGCCAGCAGCCCTGATGGGGTAAGCAATCAGCCCCAGCATTTT. Complete variable domain (other parts from reference TRBV5-1 and TRBJ1-5): KAGVTQTPRYLIKTRGQQVTLSCSPISGHRSVSWYQQTPGQGLQFLFEYFSETQRNKGNFPGRFSGRQFSNSRSEMNVSTLELGDSALYLCASSPDGVSNQPQHFGDGTRLSIL.

The chain has TRBV7-9 and TRBJ2-2; the match to TRBD1 covers 10 bases. The germline CDR1 and CDR2 sequences are SEHNR and FQNEAQ (reference sequence). The CDR3 covers 17 residues. V shed 5 bases, J shed 2 bases, and the junction held 8 bases outside the gene matches. Written as DNA, the CDR3 is TGTGCCAGCAGCCGTCCTCGGGACAGGGGAAACACCGGGGAGCTGTTTTTT. This gives the protein CASSRPRDRGNTGELFF.

The count of this clone is one. This sequence joins TRBV15 and TRBJ1-2; 10 positions match TRBD1. This CDR3 has 14 amino acids. The germline gives CDR1 LNHNV, CDR2 YYDKDF (reference sequence). V trimming: 6 bases; J trimming: 8 bases; junction bases outside the gene matches: 9. DNA of the CDR3: TGTGCCACCAGTACCGGGACAGGGGAGCCGGGCTACACCTTC. Its translation: CATSTGTGEPGYTF.

The rearrangement joins TRBV30 to TRBJ1-2; D is uncertain. With 5 bases removed from V and 6 bases from J, the gap between germline ends came to 13 bases. The length of the CDR3 is 12 residues. Germline-derived CDR1 and CDR2 are GTSNPN and SVGIG (reference sequence). The CDR3 reads CAWRQGSDGYTF. For the CDR3, the DNA is TGTGCCTGGCGCCAAGGGTCCGATGGCTACACCTTC.